The T cell receptor beta chain under discussion was sequenced for a study of human T cells and chemical hapten exposure. On the study more broadly: There were per-sample TCR yield variations, arising mainly from small pooled library volume differences.

The CDR3 extends over 14 amino acids. Deletions cut 1 base from V and 2 bases from J, with 7 bases between. CDR1 SGHDT and CDR2 YYEEEE come from the germline V gene. Individual cDNA molecules received unique molecular identifiers in the library. In TCRdb, the RACE reads were re-called with MiXCR into one record per CDR3 protein. The sample lists tens of thousands of distinct CDR3 sequences, less than 5.5% occurring once. Described time point: healthy volunteer bleed at 6 weeks. It was from unfractionated whole blood that total RNA was extracted. The TCR comes from a human donor in good health. Some clones in this sample may be carry-over from other donors' samples. The sample consisted of whole blood. The chain couples TRBV5-6 to TRBJ1-3; D call uncertain. For the CDR3, the DNA is TGTGCCAGCAGCTTGAGAAGTACTGGAAACACCATATATTTT. Translated, it gives CASSLRSTGNTIYF.